The 29 T cell receptor beta chains listed next were all sequenced from one sample in a study of blood T cell repertoires in COVID-19. The table came from immunoSEQ multiplex PCR; TCRdb's copy has only in-frame clones and leaves some out. The sample holds around 200,000 clones, less than 90% seen once. Sequencing was performed on PBMCs or T cells enriched from blood (not recorded which). The receptors shown here come from a woman aged 25-40 years who had been exposed to COVID-19.

CDR3 sequence: CASSLGQGVSGANVLTF. CDR3 DNA sequence: TGTGCCAGCAGTTTAGGACAGGGTGTCTCTGGGGCCAACGTCCTGACTTTC. The chain combines TRBV27 with TRBJ2-6; 8 positions agree with TRBD1. Per the germline V gene, CDR1 is MNHEY and CDR2 is SMNVEV (reference sequence). The CDR3 consists of 17 residues. The ends lost 2 bases at V and 0 bases at J; junction bases unmatched: 3.

The table lists this clone with a count of one. This rearrangement joins TRBV19 to TRBJ1-5; TRBD1 aligns across 10 bases. V trimming: 4 bases; J trimming: 2 bases; junction bases outside the gene matches: 17. CDR1 and CDR2 (germline): LNHDA, SQIVND (reference sequence). CDR3 length equals 20 residues. This chain's CDR3 is CASSTDFRDRGSYGNQPQHF. CDR3 sequence (DNA): TGTGCCAGTAGTACAGATTTCCGGGACAGGGGATCGTATGGCAATCAGCCCCAGCATTTT.

The chain links TRBV28 to TRBJ1-1; no definite D call. The V end was cut by 5 bases, the J end by 10 bases, with 17 bases between. Per the germline V gene, CDR1 is MDHEN and CDR2 is SYDVKM. This CDR3 comprises 13 residues. The DNA of the CDR3 is TGTGCCAGCAGTCCCCCGGGGTACTTGAGAGCTTTCTTT. It encodes CASSPPGYLRAFF.

The V gene is TRBV5-1, the J gene TRBJ2-5; 8 bases are a match to TRBD1. V was pared by 4 bases and J by 5 bases, with 7 bases of the junction left unmatched. Germline V gene data show CDR1 as SGHRS and CDR2 as YFSETQ. The CDR3 contains 14 residues. DNA of the CDR3: TGCGCCAGCAGCCCAGGGGGCGGTCGGGAGACCCAGTACTTC. Protein: CASSPGGGRETQYF.

This clone came up a few times. V gene TRBV5-8 combines with J gene TRBJ2-1, with D perhaps matching TRBD2 (6 bases). Trimming shortened V by 4 bases and J by 5 bases, and 19 bases separated the two germline ends. Per the germline V gene, CDR1 is SGHTS and CDR2 is YDEGEE. CDR3 length equals 16 residues. This chain's CDR3 is CASSVGESRGNNEQFF. In DNA, the CDR3 is TGTGCCAGCAGCGTGGGGGAGTCACGGGGGAACAATGAGCAGTTCTTC.

The chain couples TRBV5-6 to TRBJ2-7, with TRBD1 matching 10 bases. Germline CDR1 reads SGHDT; CDR2 reads YYEEEE. This CDR3 spans 16 amino acids. J gave up 6 bases and V 4 bases, and 13 bases lay outside the gene matches. The CDR3 region is CASSLNTGTGVLEQYF. In DNA, the CDR3 is TGTGCCAGCAGCCTCAACACCGGGACAGGGGTGCTCGAGCAGTACTTC.

The gene calls are TRBV11-3 and TRBJ2-7, with a tentative D call TRBD1 (5 bases). The CDR3 has 14 residues. Looked up from germline, CDR1 is SGHNT and CDR2 is YENEEA. Trimming took 5 bases from V and 2 from J, leaving 13 bases between them. CDR3 sequence (DNA): TGTGCCAGCAGCACACAACAGGCGCCCTACGAGCAGTACTTC. It encodes CASSTQQAPYEQYF.

This clone was found once. At one end the junction does not follow the germline gene, possibly because of a read error. The sample has other DNA sequences that encode this CDR3 too. The chain joins TRBV7-8 to TRBJ2-7, with D possibly being TRBD2 (6 bases). CDR3 length equals 13 residues. Germline values: CDR1 SGHVS, CDR2 FQNEAQ. The CDR3 region has the DNA TGTGCCAGCAGCTTTGCCGGGGGATACGAACAGTACTTC. Translating it yields CASSFAGGYEQYF.

The V and J genes are TRBV9 and TRBJ2-4, with a weak D call TRBD2 (7 bases). CDR1 and CDR2 from the germline V gene are SGDLS and YYNGEE. Deletions cut 1 base from V and 3 bases from J, with 11 bases between. CDR3 length equals 15 residues. The CDR3: CASSVQGGGKNIQYF. In DNA, the CDR3 is TGTGCCAGCAGCGTACAGGGAGGGGGCAAAAACATTCAGTACTTC.

The genes are TRBV2 and TRBJ2-1, with 9 bases matching TRBD2. The V and J ends lost 7 bases and 2 bases, in that order; junction bases with no gene match: 6. Germline assignment: CDR1 SNHLY and CDR2 FYNNEI. The CDR3 has 15 amino acids. The CDR3 is CASTNLAGTYNEQFF. For the CDR3, the DNA is TGTGCCAGCACCAACCTAGCGGGGACCTACAATGAGCAGTTCTTC. Together with reference TRBV2 and TRBJ2-1, the CDR3 gives the full variable domain: EPEVTQTPSHQVTQMGQEVILRCVPISNHLYFYWYRQILGQKVEFLVSFYNNEISEKSEIFDDQFSVERPDGSNFTLKIRSTKLEDSAMYFCASTNLAGTYNEQFFGPGTRLTVL.

The gene calls are TRBV30 and TRBJ1-2; 7 bases agree with TRBD1. The CDR3 loop spans 12 amino acids. The V and J ends lost 8 bases and 2 bases, in that order; junction bases with no gene match: 5. Germline CDR1 is GTSNPN and CDR2 is SVGIG (reference sequence). CDR3 region: CADSTGNYGYTF. The CDR3 bases are TGTGCCGACTCGACAGGGAACTATGGCTACACCTTC.

This CDR3 reads CASSLVMNTEAFF. CDR3 nucleotides: TGTGCCAGCAGCTTAGTAATGAACACTGAAGCTTTCTTT. The V gene is TRBV11-2, the J gene TRBJ1-1; D gene uncertain. Germline CDR1 SGHAT, CDR2 FQNNGV. The CDR3 length is 13 residues. Trimming shortened V by 1 base and J by 0 bases, and 3 bases separated the two germline ends.

The V gene is TRBV10-1, the J gene TRBJ2-2; no reliable D call. Per germline, CDR1 WNHNN and CDR2 SYGVQD (reference sequence). This CDR3 spans 15 amino acids. The V end lost 5 bases, the J end lost 0 bases, and 10 bases lay between the germline ends. CDR3 sequence (DNA): TGCGCCAGCAGTTCCCAGGCTACGAACACCGGGGAGCTGTTTTTT. Its protein is CASSSQATNTGELFF.

The CDR3, as DNA: TGTGCCATTAAGCTGATAAACTATGGCTACACCTTC. The encoded protein is CAIKLINYGYTF. The V gene is TRBV2, the J gene TRBJ1-2, with D unclear. The V gene's germline CDR1 is SNHLY and CDR2 FYNNEI. Deletions cut 10 bases from V and 2 bases from J, with 11 bases between. CDR3 length equals 12 residues.

The rearrangement joins TRBV19 to TRBJ2-2, with D possibly matching TRBD2 (5 bases). The V gene lost 4 bases and the J gene lost 6 bases, with 15 bases spanning the gap. The germline V gene encodes CDR1 LNHDA and CDR2 SQIVND (reference sequence). The CDR3 is 15 amino acids. CDR3 in DNA: TGTGCCAGTAGTACCAACGGACTGACCGCCGGGGAGCTGTTTTTT. It translates to CASSTNGLTAGELFF.

This chain links TRBV7-2 with TRBJ1-3; TRBD1 aligns across 7 bases. V was clipped by 0 bases and J by 4 bases; unmatched bases: 12. The CDR3 runs to 18 residues. The germline V gene has CDR1 SGHTA and CDR2 FQGNSA. DNA of the CDR3: TGTGCCAGCAGCTTAGCGCGGGACAGTTTCGTTGGCGGAAACACCATATATTTT. Translated, it gives CASSLARDSFVGGNTIYF. The full variable domain, its missing parts supplied by reference TRBV7-2 and TRBJ1-3, is GAGVSQSPSNKVTEKGKDVELRCDPISGHTALYWYRQSLGQGLEFLIYFQGNSAPDKSGLPSDRFSAERTGGSVSTLTIQRTQQEDSAVYLCASSLARDSFVGGNTIYFGEGSWLTVV.

The chain joins TRBV9 to TRBJ2-2; possible D gene TRBD1, 5 bases. Trimming cost V 1 base and J 4 bases, with 17 bases left between them. The CDR3 sequence is 17 residues long. The V gene's germline CDR1 is SGDLS and CDR2 YYNGEE. The CDR3 spells CASSVSSVEQGTGELFF. The CDR3 nucleotides read TGTGCCAGCAGCGTATCCTCCGTGGAGCAGGGCACCGGGGAGCTGTTTTTT.

The V gene is TRBV7-2, the J gene TRBJ2-3; maybe TRBD1 (6 bases). Germline loops: CDR1 SGHTA, CDR2 FQGNSA. This CDR3 has 14 residues. V was pared by 6 bases and J by 0 bases, with 10 bases between. The chain's CDR3 is CASSPGVSTDTQYF. CDR3 in DNA: TGTGCCAGCAGTCCAGGGGTGAGCACAGATACGCAGTATTTT.

The rearrangement joins TRBV2 to TRBJ2-1; 9 bases are shared with TRBD1. V shed 6 bases and J 7 bases; nucleotides not matched to a gene: 10. The CDR3 consists of 15 residues. The germline gives CDR1 SNHLY, CDR2 FYNNEI. CDR3 in amino acids: CASSSGTGKVNEQFF. CDR3 in DNA: TGTGCCAGCAGCTCCGGGACAGGGAAAGTAAATGAGCAGTTCTTC.

The chain joins TRBV5-6 to TRBJ1-4; TRBD1 aligns across 7 bases. CDR3 length: 15 amino acids. CDR1 is SGHDT and CDR2 is YYEEEE in the germline V gene. Trimming removed 4 bases from V and 8 bases from J; junction bases left unmatched: 11. The CDR3, as DNA: TGTGCCAGCAGCAATCAAGGGGGCTTAGGAGAAAAACTGTTTTTT. It yields the protein CASSNQGGLGEKLFF.

The V gene is TRBV14, the J gene TRBJ1-2, with TRBD1 matching over 8 bases. Germline V gene data show CDR1 as SGHDN and CDR2 as FVKESK. With V trimmed by 1 base and J by 4 bases, 5 bases remained unmatched. The CDR3 is made up of 15 amino acids. CDR3 in amino acids: CASSQGTGRGYGYTF. CDR3 coding DNA: TGTGCCAGCAGCCAAGGGACAGGGAGAGGCTATGGCTACACCTTC.

The genes are TRBV6-5 and TRBJ2-1; TRBD1 might be the D (6 bases). Trimming shortened V by 6 bases and J by 6 bases, and 15 bases separated the two germline ends. Germline V gene sequence: CDR1 MNHEY, CDR2 SVGAGI. This CDR3 is 14 amino acids long. The CDR3 region has the DNA TGTGCCAGCAGAAAGTCCCAGGGGACCAATGAGCAGTTCTTC. This sequence encodes CASRKSQGTNEQFF.

This chain links TRBV7-8 with TRBJ1-1, with D perhaps matching TRBD1 (5 bases). Trimming removed 10 bases from V and 6 bases from J, with 15 bases in between. In germline, CDR1 is SGHVS, CDR2 FQNEAQ. This CDR3 has 12 residues. The CDR3 loop is CATERGVSEAFF. CDR3 sequence (DNA): TGTGCCACCGAACGGGGGGTGTCTGAAGCTTTCTTT.

The rearrangement links TRBV27 to TRBJ2-2; D gene uncertain. The V gene lost 1 base and the J gene lost 2 bases, with 8 bases spanning the gap. CDR1 and CDR2 (germline): MNHEY, SMNVEV (reference sequence). The CDR3 length is 15 residues. The CDR3 loop is CASSLWSDNTGELFF. CDR3 nucleotides: TGTGCCAGCAGTTTATGGTCAGATAACACCGGGGAGCTGTTTTTT.

The chain links TRBV3-1 (or the pseudogene TRBV3-2) to TRBJ2-7; TRBD1 matches at 10 bases. V shed 0 bases, J shed 7 bases, and the junction held 12 bases outside the gene matches. Germline V CDR1 and CDR2: LGHDT, YNNKEL (reference sequence). This CDR3 is built from 17 residues. The CDR3 loop is CASSQDRDRGSSREQYF. Here the CDR3 DNA reads TGTGCCAGCAGCCAAGATCGGGACAGGGGCAGCTCTCGGGAGCAGTACTTC.

In this sample, this clone turned up once. J is TRBJ1-4 and V is TRBV23-1, with no clear D. TRBV23-1 is marked as an open reading frame, function uncertain. CDR3 length equals 15 residues. Trimming shortened V by 4 bases and J by 6 bases, and 15 bases separated the two germline ends. CDR3 bases: TGCGCCAGCAGTCCCCGCGAGCCCTTTGATGAAAAACTGTTTTTT. It codes for CASSPREPFDEKLFF.

This clone was observed a single time. The chain links TRBV19 to TRBJ1-2; 10 bases map to TRBD1. J was trimmed by 5 bases and V by 5 bases; bases with no gene match: 17. Germline V gene data show CDR1 as LNHDA and CDR2 as SQIVND (reference sequence). CDR3 length: 18 amino acids. The CDR3 bases are TGTGCCAGTAGTCTCGACCGGGACAGGGGAGGCTTTTGGTATGGCTACACCTTC. Translating gives CASSLDRDRGGFWYGYTF.

This clone was seen only a few times. This sample also contains other DNA sequences that code for the same CDR3. CDR3 region: CASSPDRVGGYTF. The CDR3 DNA is TGTGCCAGCAGCCCGGACAGGGTAGGAGGCTACACCTTC. The chain is built from TRBV11-2 and TRBJ1-2, with 8 positions matching TRBD1. Germline lookup yields CDR1 SGHAT and CDR2 FQNNGV. With V trimmed by 5 bases and J by 8 bases, 7 bases remained unmatched. The CDR3 consists of 13 residues.

This clone qualifies as medium-sized (0.01 to 0.1%). The CDR3: CASSPRRGGGNSPLHF. In DNA, the CDR3 is TGTGCCAGCAGCCCGCGGCGTGGGGGAGGCAATTCACCCCTCCACTTT. The chain carries TRBV7-8 and TRBJ1-6; perhaps TRBD1 as D (5 bases). There are 16 residues in the CDR3. V was cut by 5 bases and J by 7 bases, with 18 bases left in between. Per the germline V gene, CDR1 is SGHVS and CDR2 is FQNEAQ.